Sequencing of this T cell receptor beta chain was carried out in a study of blood T cells in healthy people across ages. A second roughly 7 to 11 cycle PCR used barcoded and J-beta primers. TCRdb used MiXCR to reprocess the 5' RACE reads, holding one entry per CDR3 protein. The sample contains over 600,000 distinct CDR3 sequences, around 21% of which appear only once. Study results and limitations: More naive CD4+ cells and higher diversity marked long-lived donors relative to aged donors.

This clonotype was detected ten times or more. What it binds is unknown. It was about 9.4 milliliters of peripheral blood that were drawn from each donor. From germline, CDR1 is MNHEY and CDR2 SVGAGI. Between the trimmed V and J ends, which lost 3 bases and 6 bases, there was a span of 12 bases. This CDR3 contains 13 residues. This sequence was found in an older man in good health. The V and J genes are TRBV6-5 and TRBJ2-7; D is uncertain. Sample: blood. As DNA, the CDR3 is TGTGCCAGCAGTTATGGTCCCCCCGGCGAGCAGTACTTC. It specifies CASSYGPPGEQYF.